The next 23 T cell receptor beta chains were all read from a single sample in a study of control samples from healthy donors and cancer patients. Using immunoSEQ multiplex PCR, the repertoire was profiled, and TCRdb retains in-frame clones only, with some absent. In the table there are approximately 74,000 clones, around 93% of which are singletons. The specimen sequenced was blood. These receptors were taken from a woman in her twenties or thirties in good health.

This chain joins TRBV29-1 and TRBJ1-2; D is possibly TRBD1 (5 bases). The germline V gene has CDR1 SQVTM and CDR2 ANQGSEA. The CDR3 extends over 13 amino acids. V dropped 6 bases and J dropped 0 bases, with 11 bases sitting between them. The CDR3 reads CSVGTYTNYGYTF. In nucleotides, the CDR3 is TGCAGCGTAGGGACGTATACTAACTATGGCTACACCTTC.

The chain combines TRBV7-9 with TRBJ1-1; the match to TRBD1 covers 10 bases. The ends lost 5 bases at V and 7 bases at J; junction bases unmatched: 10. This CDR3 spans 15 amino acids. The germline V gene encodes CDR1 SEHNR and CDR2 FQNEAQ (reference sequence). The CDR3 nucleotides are TGTGCCAGCAGCCGATACTCCGGGACAGGGGTTGAAGCTTTCTTT. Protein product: CASSRYSGTGVEAFF.

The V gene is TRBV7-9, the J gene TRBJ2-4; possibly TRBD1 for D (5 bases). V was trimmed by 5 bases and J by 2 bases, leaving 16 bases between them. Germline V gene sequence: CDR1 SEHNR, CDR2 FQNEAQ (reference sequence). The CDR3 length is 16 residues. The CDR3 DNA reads TGTGCCAGCAGCCCCAAACAGGTTTTAACCAAAAACATTCAGTACTTC. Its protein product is CASSPKQVLTKNIQYF.

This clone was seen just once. The CDR3, as DNA: TGTGCCAGCACCCCCGGACGGACCCCTTCACCCTACGAGCAGTACTTC. Translated, it gives CASTPGRTPSPYEQYF. The chain recombines TRBV27 with TRBJ2-7, with D uncertain. The V and J ends lost 7 bases and 2 bases respectively, with 21 bases between them. Germline V gives CDR1 MNHEY, CDR2 SMNVEV (reference sequence). This CDR3 region has 16 residues.

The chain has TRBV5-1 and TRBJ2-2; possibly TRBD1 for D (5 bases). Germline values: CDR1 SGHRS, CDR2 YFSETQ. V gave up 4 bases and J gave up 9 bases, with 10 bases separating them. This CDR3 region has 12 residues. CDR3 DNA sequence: TGCGCCAGCAGCGACAGTGTCCGGGAGCTGTTTTTT. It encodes CASSDSVRELFF.

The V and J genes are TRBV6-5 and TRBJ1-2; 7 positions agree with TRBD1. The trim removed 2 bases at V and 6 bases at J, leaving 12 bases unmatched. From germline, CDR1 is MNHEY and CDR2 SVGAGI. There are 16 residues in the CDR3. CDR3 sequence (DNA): TGTGCCAGCAGTTACCCCTCGACAGGGTGGGTGGATGGCTACACCTTC. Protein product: CASSYPSTGWVDGYTF.

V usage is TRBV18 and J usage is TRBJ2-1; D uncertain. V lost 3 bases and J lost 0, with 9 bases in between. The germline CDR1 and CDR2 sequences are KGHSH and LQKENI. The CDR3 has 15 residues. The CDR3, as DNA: TGTGCCAGCTCACCGGGGTCGAGCTCCTACAATGAGCAGTTCTTC. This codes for CASSPGSSSYNEQFF.

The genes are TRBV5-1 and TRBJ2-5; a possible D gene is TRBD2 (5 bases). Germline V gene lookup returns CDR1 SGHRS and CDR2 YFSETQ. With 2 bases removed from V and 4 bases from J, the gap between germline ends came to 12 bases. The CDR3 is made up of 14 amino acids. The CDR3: CASSFPGAGETQYF. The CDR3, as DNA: TGCGCCAGCAGCTTCCCGGGTGCGGGAGAGACCCAGTACTTC.

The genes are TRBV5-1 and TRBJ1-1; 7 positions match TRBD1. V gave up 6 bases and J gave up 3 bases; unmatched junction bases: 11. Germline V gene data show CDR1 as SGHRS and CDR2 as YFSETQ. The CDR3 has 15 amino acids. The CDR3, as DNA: TGCGCCAGCACCCCAGGGGGGACAGAGGACACTGAAGCTTTCTTT. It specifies CASTPGGTEDTEAFF.

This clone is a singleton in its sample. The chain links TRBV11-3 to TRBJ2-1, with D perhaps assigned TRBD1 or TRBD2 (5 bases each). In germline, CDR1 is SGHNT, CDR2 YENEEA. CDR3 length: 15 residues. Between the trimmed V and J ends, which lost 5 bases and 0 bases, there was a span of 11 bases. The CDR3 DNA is TGTGCCAGCAGCGCTGGGGGTTCCTCCTACAATGAGCAGTTCTTC. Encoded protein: CASSAGGSSYNEQFF.

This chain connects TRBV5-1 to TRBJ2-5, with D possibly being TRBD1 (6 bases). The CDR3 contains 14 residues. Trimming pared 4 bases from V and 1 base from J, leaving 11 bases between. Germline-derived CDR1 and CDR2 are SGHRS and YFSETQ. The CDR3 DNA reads TGCGCCAGCAGCATACAGGGTAGCCAAGAGACCCAGTACTTC. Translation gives CASSIQGSQETQYF.

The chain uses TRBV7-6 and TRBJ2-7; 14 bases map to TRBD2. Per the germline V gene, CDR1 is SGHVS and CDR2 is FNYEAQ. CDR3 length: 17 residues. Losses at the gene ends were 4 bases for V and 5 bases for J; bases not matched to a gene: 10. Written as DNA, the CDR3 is TGTGCCAGCAGCTCGACTAGCGGGGGGGCCAGTTGCAACGAGCAGTACTTC. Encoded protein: CASSSTSGGASCNEQYF.

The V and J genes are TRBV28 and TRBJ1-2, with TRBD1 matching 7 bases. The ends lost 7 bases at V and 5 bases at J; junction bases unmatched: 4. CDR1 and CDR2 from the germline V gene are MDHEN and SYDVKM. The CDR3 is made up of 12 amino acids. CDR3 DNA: TGTGCCAGCAACGTACAGGGGTATGGCTACACCTTC. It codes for CASNVQGYGYTF.

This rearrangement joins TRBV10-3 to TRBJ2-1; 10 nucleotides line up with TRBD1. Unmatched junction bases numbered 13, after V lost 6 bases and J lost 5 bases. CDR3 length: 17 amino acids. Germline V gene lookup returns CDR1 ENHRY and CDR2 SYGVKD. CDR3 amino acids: CAIRAFGTGVGNNEQFF. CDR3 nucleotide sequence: TGTGCCATCAGAGCTTTCGGGACAGGGGTTGGGAACAATGAGCAGTTCTTC.

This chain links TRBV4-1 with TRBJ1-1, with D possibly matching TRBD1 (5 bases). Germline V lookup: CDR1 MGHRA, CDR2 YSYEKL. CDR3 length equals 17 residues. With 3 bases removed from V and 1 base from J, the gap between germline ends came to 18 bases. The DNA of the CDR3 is TGCGCCAGCAGCCATCCCGTCTTGCAGGGAGGGAACACTGAAGCTTTCTTT. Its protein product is CASSHPVLQGGNTEAFF.

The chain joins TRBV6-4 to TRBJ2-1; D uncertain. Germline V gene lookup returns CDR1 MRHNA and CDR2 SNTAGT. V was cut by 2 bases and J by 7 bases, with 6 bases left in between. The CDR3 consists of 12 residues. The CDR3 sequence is CASSDGRNEQFF. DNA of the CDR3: TGTGCCAGCAGTGACGGCAGAAATGAGCAGTTCTTC.

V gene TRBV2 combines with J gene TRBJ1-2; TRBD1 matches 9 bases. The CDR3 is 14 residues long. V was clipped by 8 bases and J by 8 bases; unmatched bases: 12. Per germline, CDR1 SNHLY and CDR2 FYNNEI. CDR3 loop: CASLTLQGARGYTF. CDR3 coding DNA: TGTGCCAGCCTAACCCTACAGGGGGCGCGGGGCTACACCTTC.

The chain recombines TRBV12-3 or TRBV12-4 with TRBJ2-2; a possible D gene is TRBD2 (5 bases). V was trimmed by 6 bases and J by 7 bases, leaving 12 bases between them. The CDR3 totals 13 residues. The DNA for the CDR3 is TGTGCCAGCAGCCTAAAGCGGTTCGGGGAGCTGTTTTTT. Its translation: CASSLKRFGELFF.

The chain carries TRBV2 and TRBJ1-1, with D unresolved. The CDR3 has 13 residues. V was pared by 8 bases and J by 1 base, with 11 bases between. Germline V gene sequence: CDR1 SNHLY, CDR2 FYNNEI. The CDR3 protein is CASEENRNTEAFF. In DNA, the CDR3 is TGTGCCAGCGAAGAGAACAGGAACACTGAAGCTTTCTTT.

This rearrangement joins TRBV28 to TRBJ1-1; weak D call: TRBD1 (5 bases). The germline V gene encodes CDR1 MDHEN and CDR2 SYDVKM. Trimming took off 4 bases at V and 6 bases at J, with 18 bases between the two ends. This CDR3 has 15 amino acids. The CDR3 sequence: CASSSPSGRPAEAFF. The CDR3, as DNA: TGTGCCAGCAGTTCGCCCTCGGGACGGCCGGCTGAAGCTTTCTTT.

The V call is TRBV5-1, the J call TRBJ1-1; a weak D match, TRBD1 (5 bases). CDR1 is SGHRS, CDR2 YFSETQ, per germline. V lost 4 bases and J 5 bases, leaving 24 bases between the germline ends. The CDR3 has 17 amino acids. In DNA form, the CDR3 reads TGCGCCAGCAGCCCAGAGAGGGGACGGCGGGTCAAGACTGAAGCTTTCTTT. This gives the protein CASSPERGRRVKTEAFF. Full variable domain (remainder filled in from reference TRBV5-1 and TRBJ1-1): KAGVTQTPRYLIKTRGQQVTLSCSPISGHRSVSWYQQTPGQGLQFLFEYFSETQRNKGNFPGRFSGRQFSNSRSEMNVSTLELGDSALYLCASSPERGRRVKTEAFFGQGTRLTVV.

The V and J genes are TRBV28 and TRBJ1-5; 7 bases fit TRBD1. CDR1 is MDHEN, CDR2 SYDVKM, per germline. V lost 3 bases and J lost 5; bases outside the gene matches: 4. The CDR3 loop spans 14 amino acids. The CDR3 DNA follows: TGTGCCAGCAGTTTGGGTGGGACAGATCAGCCCCAGCATTTT. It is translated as CASSLGGTDQPQHF. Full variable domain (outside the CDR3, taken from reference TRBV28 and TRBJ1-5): DVKVTQSSRYLVKRTGEKVFLECVQDMDHENMFWYRQDPGLGLRLIYFSYDVKMKEKGDIPEGYSVSREKKERFSLILESASTNQTSMYLCASSLGGTDQPQHFGDGTRLSIL.

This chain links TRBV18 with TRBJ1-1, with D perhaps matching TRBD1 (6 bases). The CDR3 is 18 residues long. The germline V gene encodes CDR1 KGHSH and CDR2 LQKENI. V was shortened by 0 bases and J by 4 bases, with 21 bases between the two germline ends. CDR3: CASSPPIQGIIGRTEAFF. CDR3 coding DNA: TGTGCCAGCTCACCACCAATACAGGGTATAATTGGGCGCACTGAAGCTTTCTTT.